This TCR beta chain was documented in a study of T-cell reconstitution after alpha-beta-depleted transplantation in children. This clonotype has a count of ten or more. Its cognate antigen is unknown. Study observations and caveats: Surviving recipient T cells and thymic progenitors produced the high day-60 TCRbeta diversity seen in some patients. The origin of alpha-beta T cells about two months after transplant was reportedly several hundred expanded graft clones. One year post-transplant, T-cell counts and diversity were largely derived from T cells produced anew.

This CDR3 contains 15 residues. V lost 2 bases, J lost 5 bases, and 15 bases lay in between. Germline V lookup: CDR1 LGHDT, CDR2 YNNKEL (reference sequence). Unique molecular identifiers were incorporated during preparation of the TCRbeta library. TCRdb recomputed calls from the PCR reads with MiXCR, one row per CDR3 protein. In the table there are around 500,000 distinct CDR3 sequences, under 25% of which are singletons. The rearrangement uses TRBV3-1 and TRBJ2-5; D remains ambiguous. This receptor was taken from a boy less than two years old who had a stem cell transplant for acute myeloid leukemia, so the T cells may come from the graft donor. Material: PBMCs, mostly from graft donor cells, obtained 360 days after TCRalphabeta/CD19-depleted stem cell transplant. The CDR3 region has the DNA TGTGCCAGCAGCCAAACTATGGTGTGGTTGGAGACCCAGTACTTC. Translating gives CASSQTMVWLETQYF.